This TCR beta chain was sequenced for a study of CD8 T cells in Susac syndrome. The CDR3 runs 14 residues. V was pared by 5 bases and J by 2 bases, with 1 base of the junction left unmatched. Germline CDR1 is SGHDT and CDR2 is YYEEEE. An amount of RNA that ranged from 0.5 to 1 ug was reverse transcribed with random hexamers. MiXCR, run by TCRdb on the immunoSEQ multiplex PCR reads, gives a single entry per CDR3 protein. The sample contains some 150,000 distinct CDR3 sequences, over 95% of which appear only once. This TCR was sampled from a human donor with multiple sclerosis. The rearrangement joins TRBV5-6 to TRBJ2-6; 7 nucleotides match TRBD1. The sequenced material came from CD8+ T cells from PBMCs. The CDR3 region is CASRGTAGANVLTF. The CDR3 region has the DNA TGTGCCAGCAGAGGGACAGCTGGGGCCAACGTCCTGACTTTC.